This T cell receptor beta chain was captured by sequencing in a study of regulatory T cells in long-lasting Graves disease. In the study overall: Patients met the persistent Graves' disease definition after over 5 years of antithyroid drugs with positive TSH receptor antibodies.

In this sample, this clonotype turned up many times. Its antigen remains unidentified. This sample's time point: persistent/refractory GD, antithyroid drugs over 5 years with positive TRAb. RNA extracted from PBMCs served as the sequencing template. The TCR beta library used iRepertoire HTBI primers with Arm-PCR amplification of CDR3. TCRdb redid the calling of the multiplex PCR reads with MiXCR, one entry per CDR3 protein. The sample has a few hundred thousand distinct CDR3 sequences; roughly 23% are singletons. The CDR3 is 13 amino acids. Per the germline V gene, CDR1 is SNHLY and CDR2 is FYNNEI. With V trimmed by 7 bases and J by 6 bases, 4 bases remained unmatched. General study results and limits: Persistent patients shared 2,500 to 3,000 public clonotypes among themselves. Newly diagnosed patients shared fewer, at about a thousand.

The receptor was derived from a woman aged 40 to 55 with Graves disease. The sample was peripheral blood mononuclear cells (PBMCs), taken when the disease was refractory, from a patient treated with antithyroid drugs. The chain uses TRBV2 and TRBJ2-7, with 12 bases matching TRBD1. The CDR3 region has the DNA TGTGCCAGCATTGGGACAGGGGGCGGCGAGCAGTACTTC. Protein sequence: CASIGTGGGEQYF.